One and the same sample provided the 21 T cell receptor beta chains below, sequenced in a study of vaccination effects on CD4 cells after COVID-19. Before sequencing, viral peptide pools were used by the ViraFEST assay to expand antigen-specific CD4+ T cells. Culture proceeded for nine to ten days, and CD4+ T cells were then isolated. TCRdb's copy holds only in-frame clones and misses some; the assay was immunoSEQ multiplex PCR. Of about 79,000 clones in the sample, about 70% were seen once. Antigen specificity for these receptors is unknown. Sequenced here: CD4+ T cells from PBMCs cultured with HCoV-229E spike peptides, sampled before COVID-19 vaccination. All receptors come from a human donor who received a COVID-19 vaccine.

The rearrangement joins TRBV18 to TRBJ1-3; D is unclear. The CDR3 contains 15 residues. V was clipped by 0 bases and J by 4 bases, with 10 bases between them. The germline gives CDR1 KGHSH, CDR2 LQKENI. The CDR3 nucleotides are TGTGCCAGCTCACCACCGTCGGGTGTGGGAAACACCATATATTTT. The encoded protein is CASSPPSGVGNTIYF.

This clone occurred a few times. The chain couples TRBV6-2 or TRBV6-3 to TRBJ2-2; TRBD2 aligns across 10 bases. Germline lookup yields CDR1 MNHEY and CDR2 SVGEGT. This CDR3 has 16 amino acids. J was trimmed by 4 bases and V by 5 bases; bases with no gene match: 7. In DNA, the CDR3 is TGTGCCAGCAGTAGCGGGGGGGCCGCGGGCACCGGGGAGCTGTTTTTT. It specifies CASSSGGAAGTGELFF.

The gene calls are TRBV7-2 and TRBJ2-2; the D is unclear. The CDR3 contains 13 residues. V lost 3 bases to trimming and J lost 2 bases, with 4 bases between them. Germline loops: CDR1 SGHTA, CDR2 FQGNSA. The CDR3 here is CASSFLNTGELFF. Written as DNA, the CDR3 is TGTGCCAGCAGCTTCCTAAACACCGGGGAGCTGTTTTTT.

The chain carries TRBV6-5 and TRBJ1-5; no clear D. Deletions cut 7 bases from V and 5 bases from J, with 15 bases between. The CDR3 loop spans 14 amino acids. CDR1 is MNHEY, CDR2 SVGAGI, per germline. The CDR3 nucleotides read TGTGCCAGCACCAAGTCCCCGGGCCATCAGCCCCAGCATTTT. This sequence encodes CASTKSPGHQPQHF.

The CDR3 nucleotides read TGTGCCAGCAGTGAACCAAAAAGGACGGACGAATACACCATATATTTT. Amino acid sequence: CASSEPKRTDEYTIYF. This chain uses TRBV6-1 with TRBJ1-3; D ambiguous. Trimming removed 2 bases from V and 8 bases from J, with 19 bases in between. Germline loops: CDR1 MNHNS, CDR2 SASEGT. The CDR3 has 16 residues.

The chain recombines TRBV6-2 or TRBV6-3 with TRBJ1-1, with 8 bases that match TRBD1. The CDR3 runs 16 residues. V shed 4 bases, J shed 2 bases, and the junction held 9 bases outside the gene matches. Germline CDR1 reads MNHEY; CDR2 reads SVGEGT. CDR3 coding DNA: TGTGCCAGCAGTTCTCGAGGGACAGGTGCCAACACTGAAGCTTTCTTT. Its protein is CASSSRGTGANTEAFF.

This chain links TRBV19 with TRBJ1-1; 7 bases are a match to TRBD1. The trim removed 4 bases at V and 5 bases at J, leaving 7 bases unmatched. Germline V CDR1 and CDR2: LNHDA, SQIVND (reference sequence). The CDR3 length is 14 residues. The CDR3 loop reads CASSTIGTVTEAFF. The CDR3 DNA sequence: TGTGCCAGTAGTACAATAGGGACAGTAACTGAAGCTTTCTTT.

The chain employs TRBV19 and TRBJ2-2; a possible D gene is TRBD1 (6 bases). V was cut by 5 bases and J by 0 bases, with 13 bases left in between. The CDR3 is 16 amino acids. Germline CDR1 LNHDA, CDR2 SQIVND (reference sequence). This chain's CDR3 is CASSPSKGANTGELFF. CDR3 DNA: TGTGCCAGTAGTCCCTCGAAGGGGGCGAACACCGGGGAGCTGTTTTTT.

The V call is TRBV29-1, the J call TRBJ1-2; D is unclear. V was cut by 0 bases and J by 8 bases, with 1 base left in between. The CDR3 loop spans 9 amino acids. The V gene's germline CDR1 is SQVTM and CDR2 ANQGSEA. CDR3 amino acids: CSVEEGYTF. The CDR3 DNA sequence: TGCAGCGTTGAAGAAGGCTACACCTTC. Complete variable domain (other parts from reference TRBV29-1 and TRBJ1-2): SAVISQKPSRDICQRGTSLTIQCQVDSQVTMMFWYRQQPGQSLTLIATANQGSEATYESGFVIDKFPISRPNLTFSTLTVSNMSPEDSSIYLCSVEEGYTFGSGTRLTVV.

The rearrangement links TRBV6-5 to TRBJ1-4; a weak D match, TRBD1 (5 bases). The germline V gene has CDR1 MNHEY and CDR2 SVGAGI. CDR3 length: 14 residues. V dropped 5 bases and J dropped 8 bases, with 15 bases sitting between them. The CDR3 region has the DNA TGTGCCAGCAGTCAGCAGGGTTCGGAGGAAAAACTGTTTTTT. The encoded protein is CASSQQGSEEKLFF.

The V call is TRBV6-2 or TRBV6-3, the J call TRBJ1-1; TRBD1 is a possible D gene (6 bases). The CDR3 loop spans 14 amino acids. Trimming left V 0 bases short and J 6 bases short, with 11 bases between. Germline CDR1 and CDR2: MNHEY and SVGEGT. The CDR3 coding sequence is TGTGCCAGCAGTTACTCCGGGGGCACTGCTGAAGCTTTCTTT. Its protein is CASSYSGGTAEAFF.

The chain is built from TRBV4-3 and TRBJ2-1; TRBD2 aligns across 12 bases. V shed 1 base, J shed 6 bases, and the junction held 13 bases outside the gene matches. Germline-derived CDR1 and CDR2 are LGHNA and YSLEER. The length of the CDR3 is 19 residues. In nucleotides, the CDR3 is TGCGCCAGCAGCCAAGGGTTTAATCTAGCGGGGGGGAGGGGCAATGAGCAGTTCTTC. It yields the protein CASSQGFNLAGGRGNEQFF.

The CDR3 sequence: CASSIGGKETQYF. DNA of the CDR3: TGTGCCAGCAGTATTGGAGGGAAAGAGACCCAGTACTTC. V and J are TRBV7-3 and TRBJ2-5; D may be TRBD2 (6 bases). Germline CDR1 reads SGHTA; CDR2 reads FQGTGA. The CDR3 covers 13 residues. V was pared by 6 bases and J by 3 bases, with 11 bases between. The full variable domain, rest sourced from reference TRBV7-3 and TRBJ2-5, is GAGVSQTPSNKVTEKGKYVELRCDPISGHTALYWYRQSLGQGPEFLIYFQGTGAADDSGLPNDRFFAVRPEGSVSTLKIQRTERGDSAVYLCASSIGGKETQYFGPGTRLLVL.

The V call is TRBV29-1, the J call TRBJ1-5, with no clear D. CDR1 and CDR2 from the germline V gene are SQVTM and ANQGSEA. V dropped 5 bases and J dropped 7 bases, with 15 bases sitting between them. This CDR3 has 13 amino acids. The DNA for the CDR3 is TGCAGCGTTCAGAGCGTTCTCGGACAGCCCCAGCATTTT. It encodes CSVQSVLGQPQHF.

The chain has TRBV9 and TRBJ2-2; 9 nucleotides align to TRBD2. Germline V lookup: CDR1 SGDLS, CDR2 YYNGEE. The junction had 6 bases not matched to a gene; V was cut back by 1 base and J by 5 bases. The CDR3 length is 16 residues. DNA of the CDR3: TGTGCCAGCAGCGTATCCCGGACTAGCGCAACCGGGGAGCTGTTTTTT. Translated: CASSVSRTSATGELFF.

The rearrangement uses TRBV27 and TRBJ1-5; D is uncertain. Germline loops: CDR1 MNHEY, CDR2 SMNVEV (reference sequence). V was shortened by 2 bases and J by 2 bases, with 13 bases between the two germline ends. The CDR3 sequence is 16 residues long. Here the CDR3 DNA reads TGTGCCAGCAGTTTAGTCGGTCGTTTCGGCAATCAGCCCCAGCATTTT. It codes for CASSLVGRFGNQPQHF.

The chain carries TRBV18 and TRBJ2-2; weak D call: TRBD2 (6 bases). CDR1 and CDR2 (germline): KGHSH, LQKENI. The CDR3 is 16 amino acids. V was clipped by 3 bases and J by 6 bases, with 17 bases between them. DNA for the CDR3: TGTGCCAGCTCACCGGGGCATGGAGGGAATGCCGGGGAGCTGTTTTTT. It codes for CASSPGHGGNAGELFF.

This sequence joins TRBV27 and TRBJ1-2; D might be TRBD1 (6 bases). The V and J ends lost 0 bases and 7 bases respectively, with 12 bases between them. This CDR3 comprises 14 residues. The germline gives CDR1 MNHEY, CDR2 SMNVEV (reference sequence). The DNA for the CDR3 is TGTGCCAGCAGTTTATCGGCCCAGGGGTTTGGCTACACCTTC. Translating gives CASSLSAQGFGYTF.

V gene TRBV12-3 or TRBV12-4 combines with J gene TRBJ1-6; D is ambiguous. Trimming pared 6 bases from V and 10 bases from J, leaving 13 bases between. CDR3 length: 13 residues. CDR3 sequence reads: CASRVKRESPLHF. The CDR3, as DNA: TGTGCCAGCAGAGTCAAGCGAGAATCACCCCTCCACTTT.

This sequence joins TRBV21-1 and TRBJ1-2. TRBV21-1 is a documented pseudogene. The CDR3 has 13 amino acids. The CDR3 reads CASSNRQSCPPTF. CDR3 coding DNA: TGTGCCAGCAGCAATCGGCAGAGCTGTCCCCCAACCTTC.

The chain recombines TRBV18 with TRBJ2-5, with 7 nucleotides matching TRBD1. Germline V gene data show CDR1 as KGHSH and CDR2 as LQKENI. The CDR3 has 17 residues. V lost 3 bases, J lost 5 bases, and 15 bases stayed unmatched. The CDR3, as DNA: TGTGCCAGCTCACCTCGTCGGACAGGAATGTTGGGGGAGACCCAGTACTTC. Its translation: CASSPRRTGMLGETQYF.